One and the same sample provided the 21 T cell receptor beta chains below, sequenced in a study of shared clonotypes between healthy human individuals. Terminally differentiated effector memory CD45RA+ cells were left out of the naive CD8 fraction, which was CD45RO-negative and positively selected for CCR7. TCRdb's copy holds only in-frame clones and misses some; the assay was immunoSEQ multiplex PCR. The data contain about 2.1 million clones, about 93% of them singletons. Sequencing was performed on naive CD8+ T cells from PBMCs. Receptors originate from a man aged 18 to 30 in good health. Some clones in this sample may be carry-over from other donors' samples.

The chain employs TRBV6-1 and TRBJ1-4; D unresolved. The CDR3 has 11 amino acids. V lost 5 bases and J lost 7, with 5 bases in between. Germline values: CDR1 MNHNS, CDR2 SASEGT. CDR3 in DNA: TGTGCCAGCAGTTGGGGTGAAAAACTGTTTTTT. It yields the protein CASSWGEKLFF.

The gene calls are TRBV5-1 and TRBJ2-7; no clear D. The V end lost 3 bases, the J end lost 2 bases, and 15 bases lay between the germline ends. The CDR3 runs 15 residues. CDR1 is SGHRS and CDR2 is YFSETQ in the germline V gene. CDR3 protein: CASSSGAGHTYEQYF. CDR3 sequence (DNA): TGCGCCAGCAGCTCCGGCGCAGGCCATACCTACGAGCAGTACTTC. The entire variable domain, with the rest obtained from reference TRBV5-1 and TRBJ2-7, is as follows: KAGVTQTPRYLIKTRGQQVTLSCSPISGHRSVSWYQQTPGQGLQFLFEYFSETQRNKGNFPGRFSGRQFSNSRSEMNVSTLELGDSALYLCASSSGAGHTYEQYFGPGTRLTVT.

A word on this clone: The sample holds other DNA sequences that translate to the same CDR3. V usage is TRBV7-9 and J usage is TRBJ1-4, with D hard to call. This CDR3 contains 15 residues. Germline CDR1 SEHNR, CDR2 FQNEAQ (reference sequence). Between the trimmed V and J ends, which lost 4 bases and 5 bases, there was a span of 14 bases. CDR3: CASSSSGDTNEKLFF. The CDR3 DNA sequence: TGTGCCAGCAGCTCCTCCGGAGATACCAATGAAAAACTGTTTTTT. Looking up the rest from reference TRBV7-9 and TRBJ1-4 gives the full variable domain: DTGVSQNPRHKITKRGQNVTFRCDPISEHNRLYWYRQTLGQGPEFLTYFQNEAQLEKSRLLSDRFSAERPKGSFSTLEIQRTEQGDSAMYLCASSSSGDTNEKLFFGSGTQLSVL.

In its sample, this clone was seen once. The V and J genes are TRBV5-1 and TRBJ2-1; maybe TRBD2 (6 bases). V was trimmed by 4 bases and J by 6 bases, leaving 26 bases between them. Germline CDR1 reads SGHRS; CDR2 reads YFSETQ. CDR3 size: 18 residues. As DNA, the CDR3 is TGCGCCAGCAGCCGAACTGGGACTCTAGAGGAAGCGGGCAATGAGCAGTTCTTC. Amino acid sequence: CASSRTGTLEEAGNEQFF.

The J gene is TRBJ2-3, the V gene TRBV15; 8 nucleotides agree with TRBD2. With 10 bases clipped from V and 2 bases from J, the junction kept 2 bases outside the gene matches. CDR1 and CDR2 from the germline V gene are LNHNV and YYDKDF (reference sequence). The CDR3 totals 12 residues. This CDR3 reads CASSGNTDTQYF. In DNA form, the CDR3 reads TGTGCCAGTAGCGGGAACACAGATACGCAGTATTTT.

To note about this clone: The sample has other DNA sequences that encode this CDR3 too. The J gene is TRBJ1-5, the V gene TRBV5-6; possible D gene TRBD1, 6 bases. Germline V gene lookup returns CDR1 SGHDT and CDR2 YYEEEE. This CDR3 has 14 residues. Trimming took 4 bases from V and 7 from J, leaving 15 bases between them. The DNA for the CDR3 is TGTGCCAGCAGCGCCGGGGGCGGGGGCCAGCCCCAGCATTTT. This gives the protein CASSAGGGGQPQHF.

This clone is a singleton in its sample. The CDR3 loop is CASSQDRLTNTGELFF. The CDR3 bases are TGCGCCAGCAGCCAAGATCGCCTCACGAACACCGGGGAGCTGTTTTTT. The chain recombines TRBV4-3 with TRBJ2-2; D is uncertain. Germline V lookup: CDR1 LGHNA, CDR2 YSLEER. V was pared by 0 bases and J by 0 bases, with 8 bases between. The CDR3 totals 16 residues.

This clone is a singleton in its sample. CDR3 coding DNA: TGTGCCAGCAGTTCCTTTTGGGGACTAGCGGAGAGCTCCTACAATGAGCAGTTCTTC. Residues: CASSSFWGLAESSYNEQFF. J is TRBJ2-1 and V is TRBV27; TRBD2 matches 11 bases. This CDR3 comprises 19 residues. In germline, CDR1 is MNHEY, CDR2 SMNVEV (reference sequence). V shed 4 bases and J 0 bases; nucleotides not matched to a gene: 11.

The table lists this clone with a count of one. The chain has TRBV5-6 and TRBJ2-7; 13 nucleotides agree with TRBD2. From germline, CDR1 is SGHDT and CDR2 YYEEEE. The CDR3 is 15 residues long. V trimming: 0 bases; J trimming: 6 bases; junction bases outside the gene matches: 3. In DNA, the CDR3 is TGTGCCAGCAGCTTGGAACTAGCGGGAGGGTCCGAGCAGTACTTC. This translates into CASSLELAGGSEQYF.

The chain joins TRBV2 to TRBJ1-2; 10 bases map to TRBD1. The germline V gene has CDR1 SNHLY and CDR2 FYNNEI. The CDR3 runs 14 residues. The J segment lost 6 bases and the V segment lost 6 bases, leaving 7 bases of the junction unmatched. This CDR3 is CASRDRGREDGYTF. The CDR3 bases are TGTGCCAGCAGAGACAGGGGGCGTGAAGATGGCTACACCTTC.

The genes are TRBV9 and TRBJ2-5; 7 nucleotides line up with TRBD2. The CDR3 runs 14 residues. The germline V gene has CDR1 SGDLS and CDR2 YYNGEE. J gave up 5 bases and V 2 bases, and 6 bases lay outside the gene matches. CDR3 loop: CASSVGGSYETQYF. The CDR3 DNA follows: TGTGCCAGCAGCGTGGGCGGGAGTTATGAGACCCAGTACTTC.

J is TRBJ2-4 and V is TRBV7-6; D might be TRBD1 (5 bases). Germline CDR1 SGHVS, CDR2 FNYEAQ. Deletions cut 3 bases from V and 0 bases from J, with 12 bases between. CDR3 length: 16 residues. For the CDR3, the DNA is TGTGCCAGCAGCTTTTCGGCAGGGAAAGCCAAAAACATTCAGTACTTC. It specifies CASSFSAGKAKNIQYF.

Concerning this clone itself: This may come from a read error, since a much larger clone is one base off. The same CDR3 can be traced to other DNA sequences in this sample. The chain links TRBV5-6 to TRBJ2-7; a possible D gene is TRBD2 (6 bases). Trimming took 2 bases from V and 6 from J, leaving 6 bases between them. CDR1 is SGHDT and CDR2 is YYEEEE in the germline V gene. The CDR3 is 11 amino acids. The CDR3 protein is CASSFGGEQYF. CDR3 DNA: TGTGCCAGCAGCTTCGGGGGCGAGCAGTACTTC.

This chain links TRBV7-9 with TRBJ2-2; 7 nucleotides line up with TRBD1. V gave up 4 bases and J gave up 6 bases; unmatched junction bases: 5. Germline CDR1 is SEHNR and CDR2 is FQNEAQ (reference sequence). This CDR3 is built from 14 residues. CDR3: CASSSRGQAGELFF. The CDR3 DNA reads as TGTGCCAGCAGCTCGAGGGGGCAGGCCGGGGAGCTGTTTTTT.

This clone was observed once. This sequence joins TRBV10-1 and TRBJ2-2, with D unresolved. This CDR3 comprises 15 residues. From germline, CDR1 is WNHNN and CDR2 SYGVQD (reference sequence). Trimming pared 10 bases from V and 5 bases from J, leaving 20 bases between. This CDR3 reads CAIKRCPILTGELFF. The CDR3 coding sequence is TGCGCCATCAAAAGGTGTCCGATTTTAACCGGGGAGCTGTTTTTT.

This chain connects TRBV5-5 to TRBJ1-1; no clear D gene. The germline gives CDR1 SGHKS, CDR2 YYEKEE (reference sequence). V lost 4 bases, J lost 8 bases, and 9 bases lay in between. This CDR3 contains 11 residues. The CDR3 here is CASSGRAEAFF. DNA for the CDR3: TGTGCCAGCAGCGGGCGGGCGGAAGCTTTCTTT. The whole variable domain, filled in from reference TRBV5-5 and TRBJ1-1, reads DAGVTQSPTHLIKTRGQQVTLRCSPISGHKSVSWYQQVLGQGPQFIFQYYEKEERGRGNFPDRFSARQFPNYSSELNVNALLLGDSALYLCASSGRAEAFFGQGTRLTVV.

V gene TRBV28 combines with J gene TRBJ2-1; 13 bases are shared with TRBD2. Germline assignment: CDR1 MDHEN and CDR2 SYDVKM. The CDR3 totals 18 residues. Unmatched junction bases numbered 11, after V lost 5 bases and J lost 4 bases. CDR3 region: CASSPVFGLAGEYNEQFF. The CDR3 DNA reads as TGTGCCAGCAGTCCGGTCTTCGGACTAGCGGGAGAGTACAATGAGCAGTTCTTC.

The V call is TRBV9, the J call TRBJ2-2; D possibly matches TRBD1 or TRBD2 (6 bases each). V dropped 1 base and J dropped 6 bases, with 19 bases sitting between them. This CDR3 comprises 17 residues. Germline V CDR1 and CDR2: SGDLS, YYNGEE. The CDR3 region is CASSVNLGGGLAGELFF. DNA for the CDR3: TGTGCCAGCAGCGTAAACCTCGGGGGCGGCCTAGCCGGGGAGCTGTTTTTT. Based on the CDR3 plus reference TRBV9 and TRBJ2-2, the full variable domain is DSGVTQTPKHLITATGQRVTLRCSPRSGDLSVYWYQQSLDQGLQFLIQYYNGEERAKGNILERFSAQQFPDLHSELNLSSLELGDSALYFCASSVNLGGGLAGELFFGEGSRLTVL.

The chain recombines TRBV19 with TRBJ1-5, with a tentative D call TRBD1 (5 bases). Germline values: CDR1 LNHDA, CDR2 SQIVND (reference sequence). Trimming pared 11 bases from V and 4 bases from J, leaving 15 bases between. The CDR3 extends over 13 amino acids. The CDR3 nucleotides read TGTGCCTCCTGGGGCCGTCGGAATCAGCCCCAGCATTTT. This sequence encodes CASWGRRNQPQHF.

This chain joins TRBV18 and TRBJ2-2, with TRBD2 identical over 8 bases. The CDR3 loop spans 15 amino acids. The junction had 3 bases not matched to a gene; V was cut back by 2 bases and J by 4 bases. Germline V gives CDR1 KGHSH, CDR2 LQKENI. The CDR3 here is CASSPVAGSTGELFF. The CDR3 DNA reads as TGTGCCAGCTCACCAGTAGCGGGGAGCACCGGGGAGCTGTTTTTT.

Regarding this clone: This same CDR3 is encoded by further DNA sequences in the sample. The rearrangement joins TRBV4-1 to TRBJ2-7, with 7 bases fitting TRBD2. Germline V CDR1 and CDR2: MGHRA, YSYEKL. Trimming cost V 4 bases and J 3 bases; bases outside gene matches: 3. This CDR3 contains 13 residues. The DNA of the CDR3 is TGCGCCAGCAGCCCAGGCGGGGGCTACGAGCAGTACTTC. As protein: CASSPGGGYEQYF.